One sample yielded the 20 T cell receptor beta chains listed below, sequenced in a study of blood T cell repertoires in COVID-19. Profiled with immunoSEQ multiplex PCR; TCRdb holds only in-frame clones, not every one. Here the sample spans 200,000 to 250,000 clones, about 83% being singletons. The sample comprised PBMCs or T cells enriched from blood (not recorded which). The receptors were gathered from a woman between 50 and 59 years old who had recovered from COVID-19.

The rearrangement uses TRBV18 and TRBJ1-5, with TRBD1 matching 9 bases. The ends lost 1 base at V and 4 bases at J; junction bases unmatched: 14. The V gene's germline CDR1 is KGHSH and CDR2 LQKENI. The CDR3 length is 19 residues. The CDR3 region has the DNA TGTGCCAGCTCACCACGACCTATTCGGACAGGGGTCAATAATCAGCCCCAGCATTTT. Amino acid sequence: CASSPRPIRTGVNNQPQHF.

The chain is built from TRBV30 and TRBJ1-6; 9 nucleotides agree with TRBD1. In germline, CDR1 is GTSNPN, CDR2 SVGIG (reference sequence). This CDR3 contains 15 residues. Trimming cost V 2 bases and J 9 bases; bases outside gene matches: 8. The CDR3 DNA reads TGTGCCTGGAGTTCCGGGACAGGGATTGCTTCACCCCTCCACTTT. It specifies CAWSSGTGIASPLHF.

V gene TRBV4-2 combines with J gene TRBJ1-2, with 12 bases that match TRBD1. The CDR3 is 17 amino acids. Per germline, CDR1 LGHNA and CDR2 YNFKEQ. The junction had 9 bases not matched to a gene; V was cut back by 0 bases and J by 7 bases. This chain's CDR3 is CASSQDSGTGGAGGYTF. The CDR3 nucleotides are TGTGCCAGCAGCCAAGATTCAGGGACAGGGGGCGCAGGTGGCTACACCTTC.

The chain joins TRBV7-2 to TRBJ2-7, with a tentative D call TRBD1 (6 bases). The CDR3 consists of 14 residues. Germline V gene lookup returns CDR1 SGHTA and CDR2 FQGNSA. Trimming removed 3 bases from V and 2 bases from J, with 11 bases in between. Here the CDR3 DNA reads TGTGCCAGCAGCTTGGACACAGGGACCTACGAGCAGTACTTC. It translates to CASSLDTGTYEQYF.

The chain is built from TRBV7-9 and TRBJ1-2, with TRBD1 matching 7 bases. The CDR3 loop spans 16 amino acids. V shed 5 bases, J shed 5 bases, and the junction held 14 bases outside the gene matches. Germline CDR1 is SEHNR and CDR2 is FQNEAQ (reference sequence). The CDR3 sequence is CASSPMPDRVPYGYTF. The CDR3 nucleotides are TGTGCCAGCAGCCCAATGCCAGACAGGGTCCCTTATGGCTACACCTTC.

The CDR3 loop reads CASSSDRLGRHEQYF. The CDR3 bases are TGTGCCAGCAGTTCTGACAGACTCGGCCGCCACGAGCAGTACTTC. J is TRBJ2-7 and V is TRBV7-8, with D possibly TRBD1 on 5 matching bases. This CDR3 spans 15 amino acids. Looked up from germline, CDR1 is SGHVS and CDR2 is FQNEAQ. With 6 bases removed from V and 5 bases from J, the gap between germline ends came to 20 bases.

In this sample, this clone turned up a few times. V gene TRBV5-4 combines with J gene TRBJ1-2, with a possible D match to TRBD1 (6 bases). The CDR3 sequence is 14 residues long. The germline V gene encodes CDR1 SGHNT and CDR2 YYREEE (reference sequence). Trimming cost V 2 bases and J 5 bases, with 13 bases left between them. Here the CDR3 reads CASSLGGAAYGYTF. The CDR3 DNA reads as TGTGCCAGCAGCTTAGGGGGGGCAGCATATGGCTACACCTTC.

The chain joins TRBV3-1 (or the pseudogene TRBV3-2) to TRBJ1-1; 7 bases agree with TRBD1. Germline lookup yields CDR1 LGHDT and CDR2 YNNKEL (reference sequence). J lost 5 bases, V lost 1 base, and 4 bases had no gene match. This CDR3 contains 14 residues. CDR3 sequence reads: CASSQVQGRTEAFF. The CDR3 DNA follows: TGTGCCAGCAGCCAAGTACAGGGGCGGACTGAAGCTTTCTTT.

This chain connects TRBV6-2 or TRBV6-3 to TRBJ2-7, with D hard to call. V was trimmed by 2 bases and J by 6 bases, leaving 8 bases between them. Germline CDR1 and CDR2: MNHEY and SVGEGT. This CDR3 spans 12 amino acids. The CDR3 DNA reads TGTGCCAGCAGTTACGCCACTCGCGAGCAGTACTTC. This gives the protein CASSYATREQYF.

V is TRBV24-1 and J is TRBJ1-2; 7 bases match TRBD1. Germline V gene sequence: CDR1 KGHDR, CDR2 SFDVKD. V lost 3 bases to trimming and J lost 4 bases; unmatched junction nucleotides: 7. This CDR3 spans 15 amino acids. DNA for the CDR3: TGTGCCACCAGTGATCCGCACGGGACAGCCTATGGCTACACCTTC. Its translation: CATSDPHGTAYGYTF.

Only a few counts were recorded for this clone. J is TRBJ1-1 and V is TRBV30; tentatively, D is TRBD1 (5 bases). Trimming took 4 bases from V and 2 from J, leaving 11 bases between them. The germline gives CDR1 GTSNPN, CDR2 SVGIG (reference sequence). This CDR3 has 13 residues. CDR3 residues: CAWTRGANTEAFF. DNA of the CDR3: TGTGCCTGGACGCGTGGGGCTAACACTGAAGCTTTCTTT.

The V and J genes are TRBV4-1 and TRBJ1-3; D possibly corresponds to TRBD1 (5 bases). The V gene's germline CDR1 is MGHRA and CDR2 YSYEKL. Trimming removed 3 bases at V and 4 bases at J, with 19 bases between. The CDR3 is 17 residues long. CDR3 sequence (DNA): TGCGCCAGCAGCCAGAGCGGGGGAGGGGTATTAGGAAACACCATATATTTT. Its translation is CASSQSGGGVLGNTIYF.

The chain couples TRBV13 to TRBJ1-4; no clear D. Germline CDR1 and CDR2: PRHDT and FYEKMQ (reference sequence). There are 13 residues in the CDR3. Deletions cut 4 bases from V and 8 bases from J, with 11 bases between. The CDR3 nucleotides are TGTGCCAGCAGCTCTTGGCCCGGGGAAAAACTGTTTTTT. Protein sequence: CASSSWPGEKLFF.

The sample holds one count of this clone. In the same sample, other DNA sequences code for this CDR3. CDR3 in amino acids: CASSLAFPGTYEQYF. The CDR3 coding sequence is TGTGCCAGCAGCTTGGCCTTTCCGGGTACCTACGAGCAGTACTTC. This chain uses TRBV5-4 with TRBJ2-7; D not resolved. The CDR3 runs to 15 residues. Per the germline V gene, CDR1 is SGHNT and CDR2 is YYREEE (reference sequence). V was shortened by 0 bases and J by 2 bases, with 12 bases between the two germline ends. Supplemented by reference TRBV5-4 and TRBJ2-7, the full variable domain reads ETGVTQSPTHLIKTRGQQVTLRCSSQSGHNTVSWYQQALGQGPQFIFQYYREEENGRGNFPPRFSGLQFPNYSSELNVNALELDDSALYLCASSLAFPGTYEQYFGPGTRLTVT.

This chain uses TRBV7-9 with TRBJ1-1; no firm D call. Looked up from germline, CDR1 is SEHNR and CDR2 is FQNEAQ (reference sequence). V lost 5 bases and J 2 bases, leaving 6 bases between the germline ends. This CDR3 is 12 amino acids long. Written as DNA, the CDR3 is TGTGCCAGCAGCGCCAGAAACACTGAAGCTTTCTTT. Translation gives CASSARNTEAFF.

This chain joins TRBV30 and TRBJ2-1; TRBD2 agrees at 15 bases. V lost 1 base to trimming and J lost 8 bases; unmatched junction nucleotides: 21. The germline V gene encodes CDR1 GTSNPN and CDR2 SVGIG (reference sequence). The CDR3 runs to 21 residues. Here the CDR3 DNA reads TGTGCCTGGAGTGCTCAAAACCCTAGGACTAGCGGGGGGGCCGATCTGTATGAGCAGTTCTTC. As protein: CAWSAQNPRTSGGADLYEQFF.

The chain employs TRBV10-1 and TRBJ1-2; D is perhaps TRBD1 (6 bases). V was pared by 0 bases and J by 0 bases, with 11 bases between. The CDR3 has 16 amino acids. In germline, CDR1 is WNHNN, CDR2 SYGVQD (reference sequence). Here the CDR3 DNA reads TGCGCCAGCAGTGAGTCATTGGGACAACCTAACTATGGCTACACCTTC. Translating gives CASSESLGQPNYGYTF.

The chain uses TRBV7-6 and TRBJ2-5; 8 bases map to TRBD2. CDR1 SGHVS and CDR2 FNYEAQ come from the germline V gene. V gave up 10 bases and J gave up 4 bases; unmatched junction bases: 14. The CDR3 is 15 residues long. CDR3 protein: CATSPLAGGGETQYF. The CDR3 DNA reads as TGTGCCACCTCTCCGCTGGCGGGGGGCGGAGAGACCCAGTACTTC.

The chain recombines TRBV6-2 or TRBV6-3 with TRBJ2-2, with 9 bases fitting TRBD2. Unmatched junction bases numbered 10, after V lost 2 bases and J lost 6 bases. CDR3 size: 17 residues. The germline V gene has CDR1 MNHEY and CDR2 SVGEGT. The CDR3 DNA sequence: TGTGCCAGCAGTTACGCAACCAGCGGACTAGCGTCCGGGGAGCTGTTTTTT. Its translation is CASSYATSGLASGELFF.

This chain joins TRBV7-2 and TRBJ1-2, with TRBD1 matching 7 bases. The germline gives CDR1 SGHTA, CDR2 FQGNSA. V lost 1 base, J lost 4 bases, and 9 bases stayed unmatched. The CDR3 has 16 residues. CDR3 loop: CASSLGGTETAYGYTF. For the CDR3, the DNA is TGTGCCAGCAGCTTAGGGGGGACAGAAACGGCCTATGGCTACACCTTC.